These T cell receptor beta chains were read from a single sample in a study of T cell responses to AZD1222 COVID-19 vaccine. Method: immunoSEQ multiplex PCR; TCRdb's copy keeps in-frame clones and lacks some. The table lists more than 95,000 clones, 65% to 90% of them singletons. Source: peripheral blood, taken 28 days after the second AZD1222 dose. Every receptor here comes from an adult who received the AZD1222 COVID-19 vaccine. Each CDR3 is given with its conserved first and last residue.

J: TRBJ1-5; length: 16; V: TRBV24-1; CDR3: CATSSGGTRDNQPQHF
J: TRBJ2-1; length: 13; V: TRBV24-1; CDR3: CATSDLGQPEQFF
J: TRBJ2-1; length: 16; V: TRBV4-2; CDR3: CASSHPSGATYNEQFF
J: TRBJ2-7; length: 16; V: TRBV4-1; CDR3: CASSQFYTASSYEQYF
J: TRBJ1-1; length: 13; V: TRBV27; CDR3: CASSPRGNTEAFF
J: TRBJ2-5; length: 15; V: TRBV4-1; CDR3: CASSQDPTDQETQYF
J: TRBJ1-3; length: 21; V: TRBV3-1/TRBV3-2; CDR3: CASSQLSKATTSSGSGNTIYF
J: TRBJ1-2; length: 12; V: TRBV28; CDR3: CASSLQNYGYTF
J: TRBJ1-6; length: 14; V: TRBV9; CDR3: CASSGDSRRSPLHF
J: TRBJ2-5; length: 14; V: TRBV7-8; CDR3: CASSTRQGRETQYF
J: TRBJ1-3; length: 16; V: TRBV10-3; CDR3: CAISEFRGQRGNTIYF
J: TRBJ2-2; length: 15; V: TRBV19; CDR3: CASSPGAGGIGELFF
J: TRBJ1-3; length: 14; V: TRBV3-1/TRBV3-2; CDR3: CASSQIAGRDTIYF
J: TRBJ2-3; length: 16; V: TRBV9; CDR3: CASSVAHGSSTDTQYF
J: TRBJ2-3; length: 15; V: TRBV11-1; CDR3: CASSLGTSGGDTQYF
J: TRBJ2-3; length: 12; V: TRBV7-3; CDR3: CASSLGTDTQYF
J: TRBJ2-3; length: 14; V: TRBV6-1; CDR3: CASLGTSATDTQYF
J: TRBJ2-5; length: 14; V: TRBV5-1; CDR3: CASVTGPPQETQYF
J: TRBJ1-1; length: 13; V: TRBV10-2; CDR3: CASRGSGNTEAFF
J: TRBJ2-3; length: 16; V: TRBV4-2; CDR3: CASSQSSAGGVDTQYF
J: TRBJ1-6; length: 16; V: TRBV5-4; CDR3: CASSLTTGGGNSPLHF
J: TRBJ2-7; length: 13; V: TRBV6-5; CDR3: CASSRDRAYEQYF
J: TRBJ1-2; length: 14; V: TRBV6-4; CDR3: CASSNLPRNAGYTF
J: TRBJ1-1; length: 15; V: TRBV30; CDR3: CAWSVLVRPNTEAFF
J: TRBJ1-2; length: 13; V: TRBV29-1; CDR3: CSVEGGLGYGYTF
J: TRBJ2-3; length: 17; V: TRBV7-2; CDR3: CASSLARVDRKADTQYF
J: TRBJ2-1; length: 20; V: TRBV19; CDR3: CASSIVGQLTDLYSYNEQFF
J: TRBJ2-4; length: 14; V: TRBV7-2; CDR3: CASSFRTSENIQYF
J: TRBJ1-6; length: 15; V: TRBV5-1; CDR3: CASRPAAGSNSPLHF
J: TRBJ2-7; length: 11; V: TRBV6-5; CDR3: CASRSGYEQYF
J: TRBJ1-2; length: 15; V: TRBV6-2/TRBV6-3; CDR3: CASSIPYRELRGYTF
J: TRBJ1-2; length: 16; V: TRBV15; CDR3: CATSRDLIGKRNGYTF
J: TRBJ1-6; length: 12; V: TRBV15; CDR3: CATSREGGALHF
J: TRBJ1-5; length: 13; V: TRBV6-5; CDR3: CASSGGSNQPQHF
J: TRBJ2-5; length: 15; V: TRBV24-1; CDR3: CATSDPGTSEETQYF
J: TRBJ1-5; length: 15; V: TRBV21-1; CDR3: CASSKVGVSNQPQHF
J: TRBJ1-1; length: 16; V: TRBV27; CDR3: CASKTGDRLGGTEAFF
J: TRBJ2-7; length: 14; V: TRBV29-1; CDR3: CSVFGEGLTYEQYF
J: TRBJ2-2; length: 16; V: TRBV4-2; CDR3: CASSPRQGKSTGELFF
J: TRBJ2-3; length: 14; V: TRBV18; CDR3: CASSKGQLTDTQYF
J: TRBJ1-1; length: 14; V: TRBV3-1/TRBV3-2; CDR3: CASSLGAVNTEAFF
J: TRBJ1-5; length: 14; V: TRBV27; CDR3: CASSPSGAHQPQHF
J: TRBJ1-1; length: 14; V: TRBV6-2/TRBV6-3; CDR3: CASSPHSRNTEAFF
J: TRBJ1-2; length: 14; V: TRBV7-9; CDR3: CASGQQGVGYGYTF
J: TRBJ1-1; length: 14; V: TRBV12-5; CDR3: CASGTTSGGTEAFF
J: TRBJ2-1; length: 14; V: TRBV14; CDR3: CASSQVLGPNEQFF
J: TRBJ2-5; length: 16; V: TRBV10-1; CDR3: CASSEFGVIAAETQYF
J: TRBJ1-1; length: 12; V: TRBV6-5; CDR3: CASSYGQTEAFF
J: TRBJ1-1; length: 14; V: TRBV3-1/TRBV3-2; CDR3: CASSQTGGKAEAFF
J: TRBJ2-7; length: 11; V: TRBV7-2; CDR3: CASTAFGEQYF
J: TRBJ1-4; length: 15; V: TRBV7-2; CDR3: CASSLSTEFNEKLFF
J: TRBJ2-7; length: 14; V: TRBV6-5; CDR3: CASSTIQGLGEQYF
J: TRBJ2-7; length: 12; V: TRBV28; CDR3: CARGGHSYEQYF
J: TRBJ2-7; length: 14; V: TRBV6-5; CDR3: CASSLAGSAYEQYF